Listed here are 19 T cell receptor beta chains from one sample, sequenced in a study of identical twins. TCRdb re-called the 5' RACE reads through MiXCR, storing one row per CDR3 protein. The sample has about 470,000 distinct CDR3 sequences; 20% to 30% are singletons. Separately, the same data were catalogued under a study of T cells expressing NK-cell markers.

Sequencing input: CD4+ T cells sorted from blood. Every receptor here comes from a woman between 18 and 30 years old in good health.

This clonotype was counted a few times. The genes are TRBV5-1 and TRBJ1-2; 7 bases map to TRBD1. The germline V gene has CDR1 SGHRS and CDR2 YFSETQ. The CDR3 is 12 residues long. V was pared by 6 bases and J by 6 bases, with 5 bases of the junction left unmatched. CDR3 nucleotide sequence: TGCGCCAGCAAGGCGGACAGGCATGGCTACACCTTC. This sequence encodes CASKADRHGYTF. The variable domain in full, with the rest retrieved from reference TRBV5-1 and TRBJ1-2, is KAGVTQTPRYLIKTRGQQVTLSCSPISGHRSVSWYQQTPGQGLQFLFEYFSETQRNKGNFPGRFSGRQFSNSRSEMNVSTLELGDSALYLCASKADRHGYTFGSGTRLTVV.

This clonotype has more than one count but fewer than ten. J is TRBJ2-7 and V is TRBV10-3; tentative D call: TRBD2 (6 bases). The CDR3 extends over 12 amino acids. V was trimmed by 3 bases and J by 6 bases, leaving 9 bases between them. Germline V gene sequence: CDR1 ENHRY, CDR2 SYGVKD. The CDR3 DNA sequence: TGTGCCATCAGTGACGGGACTGGCGAGCAGTACTTC. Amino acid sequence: CAISDGTGEQYF.

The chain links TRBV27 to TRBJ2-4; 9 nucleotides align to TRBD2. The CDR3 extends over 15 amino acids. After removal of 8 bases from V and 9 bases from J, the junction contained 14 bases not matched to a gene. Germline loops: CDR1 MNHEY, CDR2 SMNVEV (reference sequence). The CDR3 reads CASEGWASGETIQYF. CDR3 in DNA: TGTGCCAGCGAAGGGTGGGCTAGCGGGGAGACCATTCAGTACTTC.

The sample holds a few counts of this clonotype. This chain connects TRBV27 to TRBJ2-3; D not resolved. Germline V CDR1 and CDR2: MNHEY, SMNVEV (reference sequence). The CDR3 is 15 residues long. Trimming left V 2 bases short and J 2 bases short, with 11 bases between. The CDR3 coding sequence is TGTGCCAGCAGTTTAGGTCCCTCCTCCACAGATACGCAGTATTTT. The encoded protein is CASSLGPSSTDTQYF.

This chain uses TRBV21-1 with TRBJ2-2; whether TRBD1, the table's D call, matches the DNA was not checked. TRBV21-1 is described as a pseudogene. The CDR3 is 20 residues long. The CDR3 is CASSKMDKNRMTANTGELFF. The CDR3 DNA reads TGTGCCAGCAGCAAAATGGACAAAAATAGGATGACAGCGAACACCGGGGAGCTGTTTTTT.

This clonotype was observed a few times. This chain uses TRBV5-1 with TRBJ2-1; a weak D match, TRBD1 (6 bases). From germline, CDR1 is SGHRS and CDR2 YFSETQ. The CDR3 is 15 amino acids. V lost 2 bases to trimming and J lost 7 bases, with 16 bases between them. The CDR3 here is CASSLSSTGRNEQFF. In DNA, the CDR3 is TGCGCCAGCAGCTTATCCTCGACAGGTCGGAATGAGCAGTTCTTC.

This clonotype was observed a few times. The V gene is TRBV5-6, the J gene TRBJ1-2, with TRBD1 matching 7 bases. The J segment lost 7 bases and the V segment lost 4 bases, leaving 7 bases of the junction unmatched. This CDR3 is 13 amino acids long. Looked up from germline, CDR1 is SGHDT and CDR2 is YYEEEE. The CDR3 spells CASSPGQAIGYTF. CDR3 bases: TGTGCCAGCAGCCCCGGACAGGCTATTGGCTACACCTTC.

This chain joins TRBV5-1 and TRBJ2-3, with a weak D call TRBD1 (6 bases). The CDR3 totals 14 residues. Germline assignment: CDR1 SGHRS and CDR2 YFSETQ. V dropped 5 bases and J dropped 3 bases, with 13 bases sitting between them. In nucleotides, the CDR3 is TGCGCCAGCAGTTCACAGCAGGGGACAGATACGCAGTATTTT. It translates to CASSSQQGTDTQYF.

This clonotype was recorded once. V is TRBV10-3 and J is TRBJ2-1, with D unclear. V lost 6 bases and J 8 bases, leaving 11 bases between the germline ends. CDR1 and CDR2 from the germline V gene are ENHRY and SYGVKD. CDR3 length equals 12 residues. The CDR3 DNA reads TGTGCCATCAGCCTGGGCGTCGATGAGCAGTTCTTC. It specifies CAISLGVDEQFF.

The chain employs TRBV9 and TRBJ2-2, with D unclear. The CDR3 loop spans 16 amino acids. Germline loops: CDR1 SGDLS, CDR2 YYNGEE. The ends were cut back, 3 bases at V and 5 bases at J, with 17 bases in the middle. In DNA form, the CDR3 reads TGTGCCAGCAGCGATGACGGCGGTCGTAGGACCGGGGAGCTGTTTTTT. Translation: CASSDDGGRRTGELFF.

DNA for the CDR3: TGTGCCATCAGTGAGTCCAAGAACAAGGAGACCCAGTACTTC. This gives the protein CAISESKNKETQYF. This chain connects TRBV10-3 to TRBJ2-5; D unresolved. The length of the CDR3 is 14 residues. Trimming removed 0 bases at V and 5 bases at J, with 10 bases between. The germline gives CDR1 ENHRY, CDR2 SYGVKD.

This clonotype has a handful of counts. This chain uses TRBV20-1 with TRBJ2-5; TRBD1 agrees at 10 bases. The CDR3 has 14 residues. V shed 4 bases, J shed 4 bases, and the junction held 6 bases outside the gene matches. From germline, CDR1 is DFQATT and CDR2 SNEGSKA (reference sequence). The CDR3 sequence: CSATDRGRGETQYF. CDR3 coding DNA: TGCAGTGCTACCGACAGGGGGCGTGGAGAGACCCAGTACTTC.

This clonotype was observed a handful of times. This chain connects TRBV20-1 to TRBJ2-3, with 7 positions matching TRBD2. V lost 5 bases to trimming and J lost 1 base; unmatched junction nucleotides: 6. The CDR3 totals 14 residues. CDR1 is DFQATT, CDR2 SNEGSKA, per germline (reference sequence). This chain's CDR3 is CSAQKRGRTDTQYF. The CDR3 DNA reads TGCAGTGCTCAGAAGCGGGGCCGCACAGATACGCAGTATTTT.

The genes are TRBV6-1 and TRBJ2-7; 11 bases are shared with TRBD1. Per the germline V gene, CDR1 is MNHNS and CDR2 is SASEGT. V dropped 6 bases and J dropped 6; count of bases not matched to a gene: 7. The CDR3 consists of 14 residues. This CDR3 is CASRRTGGPSEQYF. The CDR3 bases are TGTGCCAGCAGACGGACAGGGGGCCCATCCGAGCAGTACTTC.

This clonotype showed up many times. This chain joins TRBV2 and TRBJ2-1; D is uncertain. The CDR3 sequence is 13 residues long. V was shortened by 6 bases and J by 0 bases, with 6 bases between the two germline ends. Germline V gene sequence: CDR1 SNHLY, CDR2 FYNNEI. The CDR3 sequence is CASRPSSYNEQFF. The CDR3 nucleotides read TGTGCCAGCAGGCCGAGCTCCTACAATGAGCAGTTCTTC.

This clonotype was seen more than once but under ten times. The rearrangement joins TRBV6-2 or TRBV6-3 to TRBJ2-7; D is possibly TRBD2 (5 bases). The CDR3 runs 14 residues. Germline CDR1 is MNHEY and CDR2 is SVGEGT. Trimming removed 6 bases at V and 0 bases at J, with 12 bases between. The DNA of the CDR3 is TGTGCCAGCAGGAGCCCTGGGAGCTCCTACGAGCAGTACTTC. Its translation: CASRSPGSSYEQYF.

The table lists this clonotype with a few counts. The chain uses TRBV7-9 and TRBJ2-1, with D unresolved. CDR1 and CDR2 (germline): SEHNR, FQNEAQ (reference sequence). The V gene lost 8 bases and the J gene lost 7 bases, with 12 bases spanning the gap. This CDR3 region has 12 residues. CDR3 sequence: CASAFRQNEQFF. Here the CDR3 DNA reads TGTGCCAGCGCCTTCCGGCAAAATGAGCAGTTCTTC.

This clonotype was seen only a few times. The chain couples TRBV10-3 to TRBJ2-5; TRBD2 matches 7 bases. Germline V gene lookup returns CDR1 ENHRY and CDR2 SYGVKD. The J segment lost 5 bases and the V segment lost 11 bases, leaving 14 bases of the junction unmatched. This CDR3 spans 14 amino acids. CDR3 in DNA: TGTGCCGCCGGCACGAGCGGGAATATCGAGACCCAGTACTTC. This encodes CAAGTSGNIETQYF.

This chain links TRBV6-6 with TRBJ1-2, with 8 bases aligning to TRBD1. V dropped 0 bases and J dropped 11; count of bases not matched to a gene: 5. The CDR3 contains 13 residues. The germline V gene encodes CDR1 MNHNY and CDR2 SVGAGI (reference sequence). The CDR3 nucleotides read TGTGCCAGCAGTTACTCGGGAGACAGGGGATACACCTTC. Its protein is CASSYSGDRGYTF.